A single T cell receptor (beta chain) is shown here with its context. What it recognizes is unknown. V lost 3 bases to trimming and J lost 5 bases; unmatched junction nucleotides: 6. This CDR3 comprises 14 residues. CDR1 is SNHLY and CDR2 is FYNNEI in the germline V gene. For every subset, genomic DNA was evenly distributed across several immunoSEQ plates. In the source study's methods: There were no quality scores in the junction-only immunoSEQ sequences, so filtering differed. TCRdb's copy holds only in-frame clones and misses some; the assay was immunoSEQ multiplex PCR. The V and J calls and clone size are taken from that table; D and trimming were inferred from the DNA. Here the sample spans some 490,000 clones, approximately 81% being singletons. The data were obtained in a study of shared clonotypes between healthy human individuals. Some 84 million PBMCs supplied genomic DNA for unsorted samples.

Findings of the study overall: Among donors, the sharing of clonotypes was expected to be influenced by sequencing depth.

The sequenced material came from PBMCs. The TCR sequence derives from a woman between 40 and 50 years old in good health. Some clones in this sample may be carry-over from other donors' samples. This rearrangement joins TRBV2 to TRBJ1-1, with 7 bases fitting TRBD1. In nucleotides, the CDR3 is TGTGCCAGCAGTGATGAGGGGGCGTATACTGAAGCTTTCTTT. Amino acid sequence: CASSDEGAYTEAFF.